This TCR beta chain originates from a study of blood T cell repertoires in COVID-19. Assignment of participants to cohorts was predicated upon participant-reported clinical history. Authors' processing steps: From reference gene primer amplification, estimates of nucleated cell counts were derived. Libraries were prepared by immunoSEQ multiplex PCR; TCRdb keeps only in-frame clonotypes and omits some of them. The V and J calls and clone size are taken from that table; D and trimming were inferred from the DNA. The data show some 300,000 clones, 88% seen once. V shed 3 bases and J shed 2 bases, with 12 bases lying between them. This CDR3 is built from 14 residues. Looked up from germline, CDR1 is SGDLS and CDR2 is YYNGEE.

The sequenced material came from PBMCs or T cells enriched from blood (not recorded which). V is TRBV9 and J is TRBJ2-7; D might be TRBD2 (5 bases). The sequence was obtained from an older woman in a cohort exposed to, infected with or recovered from COVID-19 (not recorded which). CDR3 sequence reads: CASSADSRTYEQYF. DNA for the CDR3: TGTGCCAGCAGCGCGGACTCGCGTACCTACGAGCAGTACTTC.